The source of this TCR beta chain is a study of siplizumab effects on memory and regulatory T cells. General study findings and limits: Suppressive capability of dividing Tregs from siplizumab cultures went unverified. Assignment of a naive or memory phenotype failed for roughly 75-96% of the proliferating CD4+ or CD8+ clones. Among sequences traceable to unstimulated CD4+ memory cells, alloreactive ones were significantly reduced by siplizumab.

Assays captured 95,000 to 100,000 TCR templates per sample. Data came from immunoSEQ multiplex PCR; TCRdb stores just in-frame clones and leaves some out. The profile shows roughly 75,000 clones, roughly 93% of them singletons. Germline V gene data show CDR1 as SGHKS and CDR2 as YYEKEE (reference sequence). V lost 6 bases and J lost 11; bases outside the gene matches: 6. The CDR3 runs to 12 residues. To note about this clone: As yet, its antigen is unknown.

The sample consisted of CD8+ T cells sorted from blood. The source is a human donor in good health. The chain recombines TRBV5-5 with TRBJ2-1; 9 bases fit TRBD2. CDR3 nucleotides: TGTGCCAGCAAAGATAGCGGGGGACAGCAGTTCTTC. As protein: CASKDSGGQQFF.